The next 30 T cell receptor beta chains were all read from a single sample in a study of T-cell reconstitution after alpha-beta-depleted transplantation in children. Using unique molecular identifiers, the investigators prepared the TCRbeta library. Each CDR3 protein gets one entry after TCRdb re-called the PCR reads with MiXCR. This sample has approximately 110,000 distinct CDR3 sequences; 23% occur once, and the top ten carry roughly a tenth. The sequencing used PBMCs, mostly from graft donor cells, collected 180 days after TCRalphabeta/CD19-depleted stem cell transplant. The receptor set was obtained from a male patient aged 2 to 9 who had a stem cell transplant for chronic granulomatous disease, so the T cells may come from the graft donor.

This clonotype was seen a handful of times. This chain connects TRBV12-3 or TRBV12-4 to TRBJ2-2, with D uncertain. The CDR3 extends over 11 amino acids. V was shortened by 4 bases and J by 5 bases, with 2 bases between the two germline ends. Here the CDR3 DNA reads TGTGCCAGCAGTTGGACCGGGGAGCTGTTTTTT. As protein: CASSWTGELFF.

The chain links TRBV12-3 or TRBV12-4 to TRBJ2-7; D perhaps matches TRBD1 (6 bases). This CDR3 contains 13 residues. V lost 8 bases, J lost 6 bases, and 17 bases lay in between. CDR3 loop: CASGIQGNVEQYF. CDR3 DNA sequence: TGTGCCAGCGGAATACAGGGAAACGTCGAGCAGTACTTC.

This chain uses TRBV7-6 with TRBJ2-7, with a weak D call TRBD2 (5 bases). The CDR3 is 13 amino acids. From germline, CDR1 is SGHVS and CDR2 FNYEAQ. Trimming removed 5 bases at V and 4 bases at J, with 12 bases between. CDR3 sequence: CASSQRADYEQYF. The CDR3 DNA sequence: TGTGCCAGCAGCCAAAGAGCGGATTACGAGCAGTACTTC.

This clonotype was picked up many times. The J gene is TRBJ2-1, the V gene TRBV5-1, with D unclear. The V gene lost 1 base and the J gene lost 7 bases, with 15 bases spanning the gap. This CDR3 has 15 residues. CDR1 and CDR2 (germline): SGHRS, YFSETQ. The CDR3 DNA reads TGCGCCAGCAGCTTGACCGAGAATGGTATAAATGAGCAGTTCTTC. This codes for CASSLTENGINEQFF.

This clonotype was detected ten times or more. The CDR3 nucleotides read TGCGCCAGCAGCTTGGCCGACGGGACTGTCTACGAGCAGTACTTC. This gives the protein CASSLADGTVYEQYF. The J gene is TRBJ2-7, the V gene TRBV5-1; a possible D gene is TRBD2 (6 bases). CDR1 and CDR2 (germline): SGHRS, YFSETQ. V shed 0 bases and J shed 3 bases, with 13 bases lying between them. This CDR3 has 15 residues.

This clonotype was observed a handful of times. This sequence joins TRBV20-1 and TRBJ1-1; tentative D call: TRBD1 (5 bases). V gave up 3 bases and J gave up 2 bases, with 10 bases separating them. The CDR3 sequence is 13 residues long. Germline CDR1 is DFQATT and CDR2 is SNEGSKA (reference sequence). CDR3 sequence reads: CSASRRENTEAFF. The CDR3 DNA follows: TGCAGTGCTAGTCGCAGGGAAAACACTGAAGCTTTCTTT.

This clonotype has just one count. At one boundary the junction diverges from the germline segment, which might be a read error. The V and J genes are TRBV3-1 and TRBJ1-4; D is ambiguous. The CDR3 consists of 12 residues. Germline CDR1 and CDR2: LGHDT and YNNKEL (reference sequence). CDR3 nucleotides: TGTGCCTCCTGCATTTTAGATGAAAAACTGTTTTTC. Its translation is CASCILDEKLFF.

This chain joins TRBV9 and TRBJ2-3; 10 bases line up with TRBD2. The CDR3 is made up of 16 amino acids. The V and J ends lost 1 base and 4 bases, in that order; junction bases with no gene match: 6. CDR1 SGDLS and CDR2 YYNGEE come from the germline V gene. The CDR3 sequence: CASSVTPAGGPDTQYF. The CDR3 DNA sequence: TGTGCCAGCAGCGTAACCCCAGCGGGAGGGCCAGATACGCAGTATTTT.

Many counts were recorded for this clonotype. The genes are TRBV12-3 or TRBV12-4 and TRBJ1-6; 8 positions agree with TRBD1. Unmatched junction bases numbered 5, after V lost 3 bases and J lost 1 base. The CDR3 is made up of 17 amino acids. For the CDR3, the DNA is TGTGCCAGCAGTTTTCGTGACAGGGGTTCCTATAATTCACCCCTCCACTTT. This translates into CASSFRDRGSYNSPLHF.

This clonotype has at least ten counts. The gene calls are TRBV5-1 and TRBJ1-2, with 8 bases fitting TRBD1. The CDR3 runs to 16 residues. The J segment lost 3 bases and the V segment lost 0 bases, leaving 7 bases of the junction unmatched. Germline CDR1 and CDR2: SGHRS and YFSETQ. CDR3 residues: CASSLARDRRDYGYTF. DNA of the CDR3: TGCGCCAGCAGCTTGGCTAGGGACAGGAGGGACTATGGCTACACCTTC.

This chain joins TRBV28 and TRBJ2-5; tentative D call: TRBD1 (8 bases). The CDR3 has 15 residues. The germline gives CDR1 MDHEN, CDR2 SYDVKM. Trimming took off 2 bases at V and 5 bases at J, with 15 bases between the two ends. CDR3 loop: CASSLEGQGGETQYF. The CDR3 DNA reads TGTGCCAGCAGTTTAGAAGGACAGGGAGGGGAGACCCAGTACTTC.

The rearrangement joins TRBV12-3 or TRBV12-4 to TRBJ1-2; D is uncertain. The CDR3 consists of 13 residues. V was clipped by 6 bases and J by 2 bases, with 10 bases between them. CDR3 DNA sequence: TGTGCCAGCAGCCACCAGCAAAACTATGGCTACACCTTC. It is translated as CASSHQQNYGYTF.

This clonotype was counted ten times or more. The V gene is TRBV29-1, the J gene TRBJ2-5, with 9 bases aligning to TRBD2. The V segment lost 4 bases and the J segment 1 base; nucleotides outside the gene matches: 7. The CDR3 contains 15 residues. In germline, CDR1 is SQVTM, CDR2 ANQGSEA. CDR3 residues: CSVGWAGGPQETQYF. The CDR3 coding sequence is TGCAGCGTTGGATGGGCGGGAGGGCCCCAAGAGACCCAGTACTTC. Based on the CDR3 plus reference TRBV29-1 and TRBJ2-5, the full variable domain is SAVISQKPSRDICQRGTSLTIQCQVDSQVTMMFWYRQQPGQSLTLIATANQGSEATYESGFVIDKFPISRPNLTFSTLTVSNMSPEDSSIYLCSVGWAGGPQETQYFGPGTRLLVL.

The J gene is TRBJ2-5, the V gene TRBV20-1; D possibly corresponds to TRBD2 (5 bases). The length of the CDR3 is 14 residues. Germline V lookup: CDR1 DFQATT, CDR2 SNEGSKA (reference sequence). The ends were cut back, 5 bases at V and 5 bases at J, with 18 bases in the middle. The CDR3 DNA sequence: TGCAGTGCTGAGTGGGTACTCCGAGGGGAGACCCAGTACTTC. This sequence encodes CSAEWVLRGETQYF.

This clonotype occurred many times. This chain connects TRBV7-2 to TRBJ2-5; D is perhaps TRBD2 (6 bases). From germline, CDR1 is SGHTA and CDR2 FQGNSA. V dropped 8 bases and J dropped 0 bases, with 16 bases sitting between them. The CDR3 extends over 15 amino acids. The CDR3 DNA is TGTGCCAGCGGCGTGAATGGCGGGGACCAAGAGACCCAGTACTTC. Its translation: CASGVNGGDQETQYF.

This clonotype showed up just a few times. J is TRBJ2-1 and V is TRBV27; 14 bases match TRBD2. Per the germline V gene, CDR1 is MNHEY and CDR2 is SMNVEV (reference sequence). The CDR3 is made up of 17 amino acids. The ends lost 5 bases at V and 6 bases at J; junction bases unmatched: 9. CDR3 coding DNA: TGTGCCAGCAGTGACCTGGGACTAGCGGGAGTCCGCAATGAGCAGTTCTTC. Translation: CASSDLGLAGVRNEQFF.

This clonotype was counted at least ten times. V gene TRBV12-3 or TRBV12-4 combines with J gene TRBJ2-1; D remains ambiguous. This CDR3 has 15 amino acids. The ends were cut back, 6 bases at V and 2 bases at J, with 14 bases in the middle. CDR3 bases: TGTGCCAGCAGGCATGAAGCGAGCGCCTACAATGAGCAGTTCTTC. Translating gives CASRHEASAYNEQFF.

Ten or more counts support this clonotype. This rearrangement joins TRBV7-9 to TRBJ2-2; D is ambiguous. There are 15 residues in the CDR3. Germline V lookup: CDR1 SEHNR, CDR2 FQNEAQ (reference sequence). V was cut by 3 bases and J by 0 bases, with 8 bases left in between. CDR3 bases: TGTGCCAGCAGCTTCCCTTCATCGAACACCGGGGAGCTGTTTTTT. It is translated as CASSFPSSNTGELFF.

CDR3 DNA sequence: TGTGCCAGCTCACCATTGGTAGCGGAGTACCAAGAGACCCAGTACTTC. Protein product: CASSPLVAEYQETQYF. The V call is TRBV18, the J call TRBJ2-5, with D possibly being TRBD2 (6 bases). Per germline, CDR1 KGHSH and CDR2 LQKENI. The CDR3 consists of 16 residues. The ends were cut back, 2 bases at V and 0 bases at J, with 13 bases in the middle. Combining the CDR3 with reference TRBV18 and TRBJ2-5 gives the whole variable domain NAGVMQNPRHLVRRRGQEARLRCSPMKGHSHVYWYRQLPEEGLKFMVYLQKENIIDESGMPKERFSAEFPKEGPSILRIQQVVRGDSAAYFCASSPLVAEYQETQYFGPGTRLLVL.

This clonotype occurred a few times. V usage is TRBV29-1 and J usage is TRBJ2-2; TRBD1 is a possible D gene (6 bases). Germline V CDR1 and CDR2: SQVTM, ANQGSEA. This CDR3 has 12 residues. V gave up 7 bases and J gave up 6 bases, with 12 bases separating them. CDR3 region: CSAQKGAGELFF. The CDR3 DNA sequence: TGCAGCGCACAAAAGGGGGCCGGGGAGCTGTTTTTT.

There are many counts of this clonotype. CDR3 sequence (DNA): TGTGCCTGGAGTGTTTCCGAGACCCTCTATGGCTACACCTTC. Its protein product is CAWSVSETLYGYTF. The chain joins TRBV30 to TRBJ1-2; the D is unclear. Trimming removed 0 bases from V and 4 bases from J, with 12 bases in between. This CDR3 is 14 amino acids long. CDR1 and CDR2 (germline): GTSNPN, SVGIG (reference sequence).

This clonotype has only a few counts. The rearrangement joins TRBV20-1 to TRBJ2-2; perhaps TRBD2 as D (6 bases). V gave up 6 bases and J gave up 4 bases, with 18 bases separating them. Germline V gene lookup returns CDR1 DFQATT and CDR2 SNEGSKA (reference sequence). There are 15 residues in the CDR3. The CDR3 DNA sequence: TGCAGTGCCGCGGGGAGAGGGACGGTCACCGGGGAGCTGTTTTTT. It yields the protein CSAAGRGTVTGELFF.

This clonotype was recorded many times. The rearrangement joins TRBV5-6 to TRBJ2-1, with TRBD2 matching 7 bases. V lost 7 bases and J lost 1; bases outside the gene matches: 11. This CDR3 comprises 16 residues. Germline CDR1 reads SGHDT; CDR2 reads YYEEEE. CDR3 protein: CASLKTGTMSYNEQFF. In DNA form, the CDR3 reads TGTGCCAGCTTAAAGACCGGGACTATGTCCTACAATGAGCAGTTCTTC.

This clonotype was counted many times. The gene calls are TRBV9 and TRBJ2-1; TRBD2 aligns across 11 bases. The V gene's germline CDR1 is SGDLS and CDR2 YYNGEE. The J segment lost 6 bases and the V segment lost 4 bases, leaving 6 bases of the junction unmatched. The CDR3 length is 15 residues. For the CDR3, the DNA is TGTGCCAGCAGCCATCGACTAGCGGGATTCAATGAGCAGTTCTTC. This translates into CASSHRLAGFNEQFF. Full variable domain (outside the CDR3, taken from reference TRBV9 and TRBJ2-1): DSGVTQTPKHLITATGQRVTLRCSPRSGDLSVYWYQQSLDQGLQFLIQYYNGEERAKGNILERFSAQQFPDLHSELNLSSLELGDSALYFCASSHRLAGFNEQFFGPGTRLTVL.

This clonotype was observed many times. This chain connects TRBV27 to TRBJ1-6; possibly TRBD1 for D (5 bases). Trimming pared 4 bases from V and 10 bases from J, leaving 14 bases between. There are 14 residues in the CDR3. Germline CDR1 reads MNHEY; CDR2 reads SMNVEV (reference sequence). The DNA of the CDR3 is TGTGCCAGCAGTTGGGACGGGGCTGGCTCACCCCTCCACTTT. Translated, it gives CASSWDGAGSPLHF.

The V gene is TRBV3-1, the J gene TRBJ2-7, with 9 positions matching TRBD1. Germline values: CDR1 LGHDT, CDR2 YNNKEL (reference sequence). This CDR3 has 15 amino acids. J was trimmed by 4 bases and V by 2 bases; bases with no gene match: 6. The CDR3 sequence is CASSQTATGGYEQYF. The CDR3 region has the DNA TGTGCCAGCAGCCAAACGGCGACAGGGGGATACGAGCAGTACTTC.

This rearrangement joins TRBV5-6 to TRBJ1-2; D remains unclear. V was trimmed by 2 bases and J by 7 bases, leaving 9 bases between them. The CDR3 sequence is 12 residues long. Germline lookup yields CDR1 SGHDT and CDR2 YYEEEE. Here the CDR3 reads CASSFKVFGYTF. The CDR3 DNA reads TGTGCCAGCAGCTTCAAGGTGTTTGGCTACACCTTC.

This clonotype was observed at least ten times. The chain has TRBV3-1 and TRBJ2-1, with TRBD1 matching 7 bases. The germline V gene has CDR1 LGHDT and CDR2 YNNKEL (reference sequence). Losses at the gene ends were 4 bases for V and 0 bases for J; bases not matched to a gene: 9. The CDR3 has 17 residues. In DNA form, the CDR3 reads TGTGCCAGCAGCCGCTTCTTAGGGGACAGCTCCTACAATGAGCAGTTCTTC. This gives the protein CASSRFLGDSSYNEQFF.

A few counts support this clonotype. J is TRBJ2-1 and V is TRBV20-1; 12 nucleotides align to TRBD2. In germline, CDR1 is DFQATT, CDR2 SNEGSKA (reference sequence). The length of the CDR3 is 15 residues. V was clipped by 6 bases and J by 6 bases; unmatched bases: 9. The CDR3 DNA follows: TGCAGTGCCCCCAGAACTAGCGGGAGGACCAATGAGCAGTTCTTC. This encodes CSAPRTSGRTNEQFF.

Many counts were recorded for this clonotype. This chain joins TRBV29-1 and TRBJ2-2; 8 bases agree with TRBD2. The CDR3 spans 15 residues. Germline CDR1 is SQVTM and CDR2 is ANQGSEA. Trimming cost V 6 bases and J 7 bases; bases outside gene matches: 13. CDR3 nucleotides: TGCAGCGTCCAAAGGGGACCGGGACTAGTCGGGGAGCTGTTTTTT. Protein sequence: CSVQRGPGLVGELFF.